This T cell receptor beta chain comes out of a study of control samples from healthy donors and cancer patients. This table comes from immunoSEQ multiplex PCR, and its TCRdb copy is limited to in-frame clones, with some not included. The sample carries some 220,000 clones, just under 95% recorded once. Sequenced material: blood. This TCR was recovered from a man aged 50-59 years in good health.

The CDR3 here is CASSIEMNTEAFF. The CDR3 DNA reads TGTGCCAGTAGTATCGAAATGAACACTGAAGCTTTCTTT. The rearrangement links TRBV19 to TRBJ1-1; D unresolved. Germline assignment: CDR1 LNHDA and CDR2 SQIVND (reference sequence). The V and J ends lost 3 bases and 0 bases respectively, with 5 bases between them. The CDR3 runs to 13 residues.